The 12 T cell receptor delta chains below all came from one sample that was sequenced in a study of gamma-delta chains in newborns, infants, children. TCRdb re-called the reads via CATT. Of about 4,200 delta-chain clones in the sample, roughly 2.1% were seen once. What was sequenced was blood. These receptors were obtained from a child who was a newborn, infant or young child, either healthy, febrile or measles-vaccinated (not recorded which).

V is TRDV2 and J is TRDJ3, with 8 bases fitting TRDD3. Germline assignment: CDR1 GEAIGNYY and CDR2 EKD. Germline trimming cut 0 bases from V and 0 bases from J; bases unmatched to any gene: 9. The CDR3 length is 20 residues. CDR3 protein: CACDTLTGGPSSWDTRQMFF. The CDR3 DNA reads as TGTGCCTGTGACACCCTTACTGGGGGCCCAAGCTCCTGGGACACCCGACAGATGTTTTTC.

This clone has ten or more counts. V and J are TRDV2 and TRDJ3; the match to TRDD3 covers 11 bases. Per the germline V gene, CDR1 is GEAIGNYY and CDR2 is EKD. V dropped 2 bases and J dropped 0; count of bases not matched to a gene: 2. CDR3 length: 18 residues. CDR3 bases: TGTGCCTGTGACATACTGGGGGATAGCTCCTGGGACACCCGACAGATGTTTTTC. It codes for CACDILGDSSWDTRQMFF.

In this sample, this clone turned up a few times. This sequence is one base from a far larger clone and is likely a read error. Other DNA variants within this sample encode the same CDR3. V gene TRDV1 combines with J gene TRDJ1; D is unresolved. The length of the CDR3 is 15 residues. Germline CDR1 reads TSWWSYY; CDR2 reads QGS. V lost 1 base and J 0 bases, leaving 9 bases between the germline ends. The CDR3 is CALGERRLYTDKLIF. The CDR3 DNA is TGTGCTCTTGGGGAACGCCGTCTATACACCGATAAACTCATCTTT.

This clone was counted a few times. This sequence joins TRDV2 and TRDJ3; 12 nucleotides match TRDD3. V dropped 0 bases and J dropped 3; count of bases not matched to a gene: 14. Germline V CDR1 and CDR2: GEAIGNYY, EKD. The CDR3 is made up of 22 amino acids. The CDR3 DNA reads TGTGCCTGTGACACCGTTCTGCTGGGGGATACGCAGGTTAACTGGGACACCCGACAGATGTTTTTC. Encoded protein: CACDTVLLGDTQVNWDTRQMFF.

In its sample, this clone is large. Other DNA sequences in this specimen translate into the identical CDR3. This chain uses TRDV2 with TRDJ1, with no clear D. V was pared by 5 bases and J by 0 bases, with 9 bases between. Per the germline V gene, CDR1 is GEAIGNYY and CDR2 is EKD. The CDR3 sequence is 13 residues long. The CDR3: CACGDSHTDKLIF. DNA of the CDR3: TGTGCCTGTGGAGATTCCCACACCGATAAACTCATCTTT.

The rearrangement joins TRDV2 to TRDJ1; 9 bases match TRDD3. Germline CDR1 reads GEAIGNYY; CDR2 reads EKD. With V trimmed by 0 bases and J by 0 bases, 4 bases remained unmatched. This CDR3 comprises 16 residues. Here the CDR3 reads CACDTLLGDDTDKLIF. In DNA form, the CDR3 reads TGTGCCTGTGACACCTTACTGGGGGACGACACCGATAAACTCATCTTT.

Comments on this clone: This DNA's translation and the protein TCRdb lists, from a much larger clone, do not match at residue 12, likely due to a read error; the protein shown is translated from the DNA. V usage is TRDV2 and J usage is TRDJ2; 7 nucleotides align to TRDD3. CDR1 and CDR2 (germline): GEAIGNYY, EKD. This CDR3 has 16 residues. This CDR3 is CACDTRPGGLTTQLFF. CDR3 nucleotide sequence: TGTGCCTGTGACACTAGGCCTGGGGGCTTGACAACACAACTCTTCTTT.

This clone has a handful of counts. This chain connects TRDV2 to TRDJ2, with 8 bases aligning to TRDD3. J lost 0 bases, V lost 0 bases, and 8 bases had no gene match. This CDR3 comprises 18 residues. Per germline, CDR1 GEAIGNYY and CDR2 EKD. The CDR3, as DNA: TGTGCCTGTGACACCCTGGGGGACCCCCCCGCTTTGACAGCACAACTCTTCTTT. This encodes CACDTLGDPPALTAQLFF.

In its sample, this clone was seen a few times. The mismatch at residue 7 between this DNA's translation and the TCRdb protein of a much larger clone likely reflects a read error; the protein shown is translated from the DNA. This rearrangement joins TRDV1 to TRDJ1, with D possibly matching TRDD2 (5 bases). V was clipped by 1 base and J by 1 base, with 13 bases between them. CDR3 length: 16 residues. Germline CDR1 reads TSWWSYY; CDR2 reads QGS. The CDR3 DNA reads TGTGCTCTTGGGGAACCCCATTCCTTTGCCACCGATAAACTCATCTTT. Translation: CALGEPHSFATDKLIF.

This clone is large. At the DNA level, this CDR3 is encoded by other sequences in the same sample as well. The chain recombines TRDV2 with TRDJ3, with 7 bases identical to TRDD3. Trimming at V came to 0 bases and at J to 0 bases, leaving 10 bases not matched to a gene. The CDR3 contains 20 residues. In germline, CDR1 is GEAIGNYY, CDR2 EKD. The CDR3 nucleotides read TGTGCCTGTGACACCGGTGGTCTGGGGGCTAACTCCTGGGACACCCGACAGATGTTTTTC. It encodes CACDTGGLGANSWDTRQMFF.

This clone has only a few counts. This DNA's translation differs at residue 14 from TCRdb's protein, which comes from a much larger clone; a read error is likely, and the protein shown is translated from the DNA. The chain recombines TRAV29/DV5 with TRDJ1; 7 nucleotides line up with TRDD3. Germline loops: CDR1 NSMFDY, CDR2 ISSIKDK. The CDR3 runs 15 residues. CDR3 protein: CAASVLGAYTDKLTF. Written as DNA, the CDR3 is TGTGCAGCAAGCGTTCTGGGGGCCTACACCGATAAACTCACCTTT.

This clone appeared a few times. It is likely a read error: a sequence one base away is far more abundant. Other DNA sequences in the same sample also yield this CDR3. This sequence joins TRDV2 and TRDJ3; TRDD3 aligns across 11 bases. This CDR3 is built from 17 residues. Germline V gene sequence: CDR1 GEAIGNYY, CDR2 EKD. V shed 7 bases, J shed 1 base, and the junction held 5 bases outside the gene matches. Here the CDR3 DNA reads TGTGCCTGCGACTACTGGGGGATATCCTGGGACACCCGACAGATGTTTTTC. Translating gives CACDYWGISWDTRQMFF.